The source of this T cell receptor (beta chain) is a study of blood T cells in healthy people across ages. The table lists this clonotype with a count of one. The antigen is not known. A junction end diverges from the germline sequence, so it may reflect a read error. Looked up from germline, CDR1 is SEHNR and CDR2 is FQNEAQ (reference sequence). The CDR3 extends over 12 amino acids. Donor samples were obtained from healthy Caucasian individuals from Russia, aged roughly 6 to 90. Isolation per sample recovered at least 7 million PBMCs. Study findings and constraints: The long-lived group displayed more naive CD4+ cells, plus higher diversity, than the aged donors did.

It was with a sample-barcoded 5' primer and a J-beta primer mix that a second PCR of roughly 6 to 12 cycles was run. A tag from a template-switch adaptor with 12 random nucleotides marked each cDNA molecule. TCRdb processed the 5' RACE reads anew with MiXCR; each CDR3 protein has one entry. Among hundreds of thousands of distinct CDR3 sequences, around 30% were seen once, and the ten largest hold 17%. The specimen sequenced was blood. The clonotype was recovered from a woman of 80 years or more in good health. The genes are TRBV7-9 and TRBJ1-2; the D is unclear. For the CDR3, the DNA is TGTGCCAGCGGCTTAACCGCTTATGGCTACACCTTC. As protein: CASGLTAYGYTF.